This TCR beta chain was sequenced in a study of T cell responses to AZD1222 COVID-19 vaccine. Broader study findings: Increased Spike-specific TCR breadth and depth were observed after two AZD1222 doses.

Repertoires were generated with immunoSEQ multiplex PCR, while TCRdb's copy carries only in-frame clones and drops some. The sample records 100,000 to 120,000 clones, about four fifths being singletons. Worth noting for this clone: Its cognate antigen is unknown. Other DNA sequences from this sample encode an identical CDR3 as well.

Specimen: peripheral blood, collected on day 0 of AZD1222 vaccination. This TCR was recovered from an adult in good health.

The CDR3: CASSPSTGDYGYTF. CDR3 bases: TGTGCCAGCTCACCAAGTACAGGGGACTATGGCTACACCTTC. The rearrangement uses TRBV18 and TRBJ1-2; 7 bases are a match to TRBD1. The CDR3 contains 14 residues. The J segment lost 3 bases and the V segment lost 2 bases, leaving 3 bases of the junction unmatched. Germline V gene data show CDR1 as KGHSH and CDR2 as LQKENI.